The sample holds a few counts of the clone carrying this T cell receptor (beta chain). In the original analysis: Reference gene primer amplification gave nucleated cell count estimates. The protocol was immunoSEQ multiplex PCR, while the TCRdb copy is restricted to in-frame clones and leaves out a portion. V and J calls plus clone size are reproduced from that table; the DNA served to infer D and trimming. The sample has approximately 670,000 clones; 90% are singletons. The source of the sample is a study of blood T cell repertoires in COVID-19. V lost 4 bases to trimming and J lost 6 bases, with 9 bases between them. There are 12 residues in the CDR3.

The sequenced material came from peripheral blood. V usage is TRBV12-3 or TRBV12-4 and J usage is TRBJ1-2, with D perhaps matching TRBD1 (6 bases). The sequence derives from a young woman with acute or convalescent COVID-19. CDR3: CASSSHRDGYTF. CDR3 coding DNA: TGTGCCAGCAGTTCACACAGGGATGGCTACACCTTC.